Each of the 3 T cell receptor beta chains below was sequenced from the same sample in a study of technical replicates of blood from a few donors. Using immunoSEQ multiplex PCR, the repertoire was profiled, and TCRdb retains in-frame clones only, with some absent. The sample shows some 71,000 clones, approximately 96% of them seen only once. The sample was T cells isolated from PBMCs. All receptors come from a human donor in good health.

V gene TRBV5-4 combines with J gene TRBJ1-1, with TRBD1 as a possible D gene (6 bases). V lost 6 bases, J lost 5 bases, and 20 bases lay in between. CDR3 size: 15 residues. CDR1 is SGHNT, CDR2 YYREEE, per germline (reference sequence). CDR3 protein: CASTSGGAGKTEAFF. As DNA, the CDR3 is TGTGCCAGCACCTCGGGGGGGGCGGGAAAGACTGAAGCTTTCTTT.

The chain uses TRBV28 and TRBJ1-5; no reliable D call. The CDR3 sequence is 11 residues long. The V end lost 6 bases, the J end lost 9 bases, and 9 bases lay between the germline ends. Germline CDR1 MDHEN, CDR2 SYDVKM. In DNA form, the CDR3 reads TGTGCCAGCAGCCTAACCTGGCCCCAGCATTTT. It is translated as CASSLTWPQHF.

This sequence joins TRBV5-1 and TRBJ2-1; 7 nucleotides match TRBD1. The CDR3 covers 14 residues. Germline-derived CDR1 and CDR2 are SGHRS and YFSETQ. Trimming took 5 bases from V and 3 from J; bases not matched to a gene: 5. The CDR3 here is CASRPGQNYNEQFF. The CDR3 nucleotides read TGCGCCAGCAGACCGGGACAGAACTACAATGAGCAGTTCTTC. The full variable domain, in which reference TRBV5-1 and TRBJ2-1 provide the parts outside the CDR3, is KAGVTQTPRYLIKTRGQQVTLSCSPISGHRSVSWYQQTPGQGLQFLFEYFSETQRNKGNFPGRFSGRQFSNSRSEMNVSTLELGDSALYLCASRPGQNYNEQFFGPGTRLTVL.